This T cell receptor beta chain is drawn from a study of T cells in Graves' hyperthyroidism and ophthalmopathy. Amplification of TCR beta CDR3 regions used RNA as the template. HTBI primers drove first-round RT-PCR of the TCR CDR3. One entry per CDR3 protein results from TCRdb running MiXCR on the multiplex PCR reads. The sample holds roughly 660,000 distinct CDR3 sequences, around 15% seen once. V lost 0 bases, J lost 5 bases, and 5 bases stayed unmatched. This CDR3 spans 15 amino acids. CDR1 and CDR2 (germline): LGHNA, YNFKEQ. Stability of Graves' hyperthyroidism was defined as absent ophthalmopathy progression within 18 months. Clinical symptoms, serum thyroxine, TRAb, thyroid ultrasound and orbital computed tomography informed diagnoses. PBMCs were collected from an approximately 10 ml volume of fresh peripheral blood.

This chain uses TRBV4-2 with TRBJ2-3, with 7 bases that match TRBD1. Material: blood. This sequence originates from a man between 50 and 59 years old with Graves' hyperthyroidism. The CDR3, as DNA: TGTGCCAGCAGCCAAGATGTTCGGGACAGAGATACGCAGTATTTT. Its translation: CASSQDVRDRDTQYF.